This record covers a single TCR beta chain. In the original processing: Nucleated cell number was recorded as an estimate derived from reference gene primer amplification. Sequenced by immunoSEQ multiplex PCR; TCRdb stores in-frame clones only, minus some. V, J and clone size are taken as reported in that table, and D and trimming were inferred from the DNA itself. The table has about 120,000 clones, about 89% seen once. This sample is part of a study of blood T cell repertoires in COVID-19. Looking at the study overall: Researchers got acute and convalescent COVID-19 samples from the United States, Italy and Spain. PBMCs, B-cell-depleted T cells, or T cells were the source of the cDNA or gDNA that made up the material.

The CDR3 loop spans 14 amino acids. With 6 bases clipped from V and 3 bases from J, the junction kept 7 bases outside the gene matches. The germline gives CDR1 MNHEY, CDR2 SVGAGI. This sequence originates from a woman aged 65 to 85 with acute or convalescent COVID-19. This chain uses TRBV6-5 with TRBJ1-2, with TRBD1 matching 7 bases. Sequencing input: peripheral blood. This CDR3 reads CASSRDSSYYGYTF. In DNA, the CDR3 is TGTGCCAGCAGCCGGGACAGCTCCTACTATGGCTACACCTTC.